This T cell receptor beta chain stems from a study of patients and donors after allogeneic stem cell transplantation. CDR3 length: 15 residues. V dropped 5 bases and J dropped 5; count of bases not matched to a gene: 9. Germline CDR1 is SGHVS and CDR2 is FNYEAQ. TCRdb called the RT-PCR reads again in MiXCR, with one record for every CDR3 protein. This table has hundreds of thousands of distinct CDR3 sequences, roughly an eighth appearing once. J is TRBJ2-1 and V is TRBV7-6, with 7 bases that match TRBD2. This TCR was recovered from a human donor who was either an allogeneic HSCT recipient or a stem cell or donor lymphocyte infusion donor (not recorded which). It is not recorded whose cells these are; they may come from a transplant donor. Material for sequencing was blood, either unsorted or a sorted T cell fraction (not recorded which). The CDR3 DNA is TGTGCCAGCAGCAAGGGACTATTATCCGACAATGAGCAGTTCTTC. Translated: CASSKGLLSDNEQFF.